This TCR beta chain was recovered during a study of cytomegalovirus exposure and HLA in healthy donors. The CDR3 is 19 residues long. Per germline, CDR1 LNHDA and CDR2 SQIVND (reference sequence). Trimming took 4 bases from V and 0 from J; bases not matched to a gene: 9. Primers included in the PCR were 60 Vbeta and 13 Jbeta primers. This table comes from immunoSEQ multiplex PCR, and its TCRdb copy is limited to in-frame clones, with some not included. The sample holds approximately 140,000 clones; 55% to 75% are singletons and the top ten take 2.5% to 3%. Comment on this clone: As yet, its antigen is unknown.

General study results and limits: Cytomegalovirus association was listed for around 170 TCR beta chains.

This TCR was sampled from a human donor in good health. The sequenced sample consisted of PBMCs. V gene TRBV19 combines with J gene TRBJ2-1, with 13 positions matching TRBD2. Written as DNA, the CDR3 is TGTGCCAGTAGTACCCTTGGGACTAGCGGGGCCGACTCCTACAATGAGCAGTTCTTC. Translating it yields CASSTLGTSGADSYNEQFF.